One sample yielded the 10 T cell receptor beta chains listed below, sequenced in a study of Ad26.COV2.S vaccination and SARS-CoV-2 variants. Assay: immunoSEQ multiplex PCR; the TCRdb copy retains only in-frame clones and omits some. The table lists hundreds of thousands of clones, roughly 87% of them singletons. The treatment here: 15 to 20 received Ad26.COV2.S at low or high dose, single or two shots; about 5 received placebo; per-sample allocation not given. Repertoires come from day 63 after the first vaccine or placebo injection. The starting material was peripheral blood, obtained in a trial of Ad26.COV2.S vaccine versus placebo. All receptors come from a person aged 18-65 years who received the Ad26.COV2.S COVID-19 vaccine or a placebo.

The chain has TRBV27 and TRBJ1-5; D may be TRBD1 (6 bases). CDR3 length equals 14 residues. Germline V gene sequence: CDR1 MNHEY, CDR2 SMNVEV (reference sequence). Trimming took off 5 bases at V and 4 bases at J, with 12 bases between the two ends. CDR3 protein: CASSPRTDNQPQHF. The CDR3 DNA is TGTGCCAGCAGTCCTCGGACAGATAATCAGCCCCAGCATTTT.

This chain links TRBV6-5 with TRBJ2-1; possibly TRBD1 for D (5 bases). V was clipped by 7 bases and J by 7 bases, with 20 bases between them. The CDR3 contains 15 residues. CDR1 MNHEY and CDR2 SVGAGI come from the germline V gene. CDR3 in DNA: TGTGCCAGCACCCTTCTCGAAGGGGCCGGGAATGAGCAGTTCTTC. Amino acid sequence: CASTLLEGAGNEQFF.

The genes are TRBV18 and TRBJ1-1, with D maybe TRBD1 (5 bases). This CDR3 comprises 14 residues. Trimming took off 2 bases at V and 3 bases at J, with 10 bases between the two ends. Germline V gives CDR1 KGHSH, CDR2 LQKENI. This CDR3 reads CASSPGAVDTEAFF. The CDR3 DNA follows: TGTGCCAGCTCACCAGGGGCTGTCGACACTGAAGCTTTCTTT.

A few counts support this clone. V is TRBV12-3 or TRBV12-4 and J is TRBJ1-1; 7 bases align to TRBD1. V dropped 7 bases and J dropped 5; count of bases not matched to a gene: 7. The CDR3 extends over 13 amino acids. The CDR3 reads CASTPTGVTEAFF. The CDR3 bases are TGTGCCAGCACCCCTACAGGGGTTACTGAAGCTTTCTTT.

The J gene is TRBJ2-3, the V gene TRBV4-2, with 7 bases matching TRBD2. This CDR3 spans 13 amino acids. Germline CDR1 reads LGHNA; CDR2 reads YNFKEQ. V was clipped by 0 bases and J by 11 bases; unmatched bases: 5. CDR3 sequence: CASSQDPGLVQYF. The DNA of the CDR3 is TGTGCCAGCAGCCAAGATCCTGGACTAGTGCAGTATTTT.

Worth noting for this clone: The sample contains more than one DNA sequence encoding this CDR3. V usage is TRBV30 and J usage is TRBJ2-2; either TRBD1 or TRBD2 may supply D (5 bases each). This CDR3 spans 12 amino acids. In germline, CDR1 is GTSNPN, CDR2 SVGIG (reference sequence). Between the trimmed V and J ends, which lost 1 base and 7 bases, there was a span of 7 bases. CDR3: CAWSGGIGELFF. The DNA for the CDR3 is TGTGCCTGGAGTGGGGGGATCGGGGAGCTGTTTTTT.

The chain recombines TRBV6-2 or TRBV6-3 with TRBJ2-7; D gene uncertain. Germline CDR1 MNHEY, CDR2 SVGEGT. V was shortened by 5 bases and J by 3 bases, with 14 bases between the two germline ends. The CDR3 runs to 14 residues. CDR3 sequence reads: CASSLRRGVYEQYF. The CDR3 region has the DNA TGTGCCAGCAGTCTACGGCGTGGAGTCTACGAGCAGTACTTC.

This chain connects TRBV4-2 to TRBJ2-7, with D possibly matching TRBD1 (6 bases). From germline, CDR1 is LGHNA and CDR2 YNFKEQ. The CDR3 length is 16 residues. Trimming left V 0 bases short and J 2 bases short, with 14 bases between. CDR3 sequence reads: CASSQERGSPAYEQYF. CDR3 in DNA: TGTGCCAGCAGCCAAGAAAGGGGGAGTCCAGCCTACGAGCAGTACTTC.

The chain recombines TRBV6-5 with TRBJ2-5; D is tentatively TRBD1 or TRBD2 (5 bases each). The V end was cut by 7 bases, the J end by 6 bases, with 21 bases between. Germline assignment: CDR1 MNHEY and CDR2 SVGAGI. The CDR3 runs 15 residues. The chain's CDR3 is CASTKGTGFVKTQYF. The CDR3 coding sequence is TGTGCCAGCACCAAGGGGACGGGGTTCGTGAAGACCCAGTACTTC.

The rearrangement uses TRBV29-1 and TRBJ2-2, with D unresolved. The V gene's germline CDR1 is SQVTM and CDR2 ANQGSEA. CDR3 length: 15 amino acids. Trimming pared 6 bases from V and 4 bases from J, leaving 18 bases between. CDR3 sequence (DNA): TGCAGCGTAATAGAACCCGACAAGGCCACCGGGGAGCTGTTTTTT. This translates into CSVIEPDKATGELFF.